Below, one TCR beta chain is given with its context. This CDR3 contains 14 residues. Trimming removed 1 base at V and 7 bases at J, with 13 bases between. CDR1 KGHSH and CDR2 LQKENI come from the germline V gene. TCR beta libraries used approximately 2.2 micrograms of DNA from cryopreserved PBMCs. This record belongs to a study of cytotoxic CD8 clonotypes in ibrutinib-treated CLL. Generated by immunoSEQ multiplex PCR, the TCRdb table keeps only in-frame clones and is missing some. There are fewer than 150,000 clones in the sample; approximately 80% occur only once, and about 3.3% lies in the top ten. This TCR was sampled from a human donor with chronic lymphocytic leukemia. The sample in question was PBMCs, obtained after 24 months of ibrutinib treatment. The chain employs TRBV18 and TRBJ1-1; D might be TRBD1 (5 bases). The CDR3 DNA sequence: TGTGCCAGCTCACCACGGGACCCCGGGAGTGAAGCTTTCTTT. This codes for CASSPRDPGSEAFF.